This T cell receptor beta chain was retrieved from a study of CD8+ T cells in alopecia areata. Noted treatment: oral pan-JAK inhibitor, 5-10 mg twice daily. Patients with alopecia areata provided lesional scalp punch biopsies as well as peripheral blood. V gave up 4 bases and J gave up 6 bases; unmatched junction bases: 4. Germline assignment: CDR1 SGHRS and CDR2 YFSETQ. The CDR3 has 12 residues. Reverse transcription of extracted RNA yielded cDNA, which provided the sequencing template. Profiled with immunoSEQ multiplex PCR; TCRdb holds only in-frame clones, not every one. The data show 110,000 to 150,000 clones, about 51% seen once.

This rearrangement joins TRBV5-1 to TRBJ2-7; 7 bases agree with TRBD1. This receptor was obtained from a human donor with alopecia areata. The material was CD8+ T cells sorted from blood, obtained at week 4, from a patient treated with tofacitinib. The CDR3 spells CASSPTGPEQYF. CDR3 in DNA: TGCGCCAGCAGCCCGACAGGGCCCGAGCAGTACTTC.